The subject of this entry is one TCR beta chain. Individual cDNA molecules were tagged with unique molecular identifiers. TCRdb used MiXCR to reprocess the 5' RACE reads, holding one entry per CDR3 protein. Among approximately 100,000 distinct CDR3 sequences listed, approximately 11% were seen once. The record originates from a study of early T cells in non-severe SARS-CoV-2 infection. The CDR3 totals 11 residues. Trimming cost V 4 bases and J 7 bases, with 11 bases left between them. Germline V gene lookup returns CDR1 DFQATT and CDR2 SNEGSKA (reference sequence). What was sequenced was whole blood. The rearrangement uses TRBV20-1 and TRBJ2-7; weak D call: TRBD1 (5 bases). This receptor was identified in an adult who was a healthcare worker with PCR-confirmed SARS-CoV-2 infection or an uninfected control (not recorded which). CDR3 residues: CSATTVIEQYF. The CDR3 DNA reads as TGCAGTGCTACGACAGTAATTGAGCAGTACTTC.